This T cell receptor (beta chain) was identified in a study of shared clonotypes between healthy human individuals. The protocol was immunoSEQ multiplex PCR, while the TCRdb copy is restricted to in-frame clones and leaves out a portion. Among approximately 700,000 clones listed, around four fifths were seen once. CDR3 length equals 14 residues. Trimming cost V 0 bases and J 5 bases, with 9 bases left between them. Germline V gives CDR1 PRHDT, CDR2 FYEKMQ (reference sequence). This chain joins TRBV13 and TRBJ2-3; D remains unclear. This TCR came from a woman aged 25-40 years in good health. The sequenced sample consisted of memory CD4+ T cells sorted from blood. Subset reported: CD45RA-negative fraction. CDR3 in amino acids: CASSLGIRIDTQYF. The CDR3 bases are TGTGCCAGCAGCTTAGGTATTAGAATAGATACGCAGTATTTT.